Listed below are T cell receptor beta chains from one sample, sequenced in a study of T cells in localized non-small cell lung cancer. Sequencing was performed with immunoSEQ multiplex PCR; in TCRdb, only in-frame clones are kept and a portion is missing. The data show more than 1,000 clones, 20% to 30% seen once. Sequencing used lung tumor tissue, obtained before any cancer treatment. The receptors were gathered from a male donor older than 55 with stage I lung adenocarcinoma. The CDR3 runs from the conserved cysteine through the conserved F or W. The D gene is left open where the match is weak. Size is stated for part of the rows, as once, few or many counts, or as a class when the clone is expanded.

cdr3_aa	cdr3_nt	clone_size	v_call	j_call	d_call
CASSSTLGGNSNQPQHF	TGTGCCAGCAGTTCAACGTTGGGTGGAAATAGCAATCAGCCCCAGCATTTT	large	TRBV6-8	TRBJ1-5	NA
CASSLEARRETQYF	TGCGCCAGCAGCTTGGAGGCAAGGAGGGAGACCCAGTACTTC	NA	TRBV5-1	TRBJ2-5	NA
CASSLPRDRVYYQETQYF	TGTGCCAGCAGCTTACCCCGGGACAGGGTTTACTATCAAGAGACCCAGTACTTC	NA	TRBV11-3	TRBJ2-5	TRBD1
CASSFFLGTEVEAFF	TGTGCCAGCAGCTTCTTTCTCGGGACGGAAGTTGAAGCTTTCTTT	NA	TRBV11-3	TRBJ1-1	NA
CASSTNRGPHNEQFF	TGTGCCAGCAGCACCAACAGGGGGCCCCACAATGAGCAGTTCTTC	NA	TRBV11-3	TRBJ2-1	TRBD1
CASADRDQETQYF	TGTGCCAGTGCCGACAGGGACCAAGAGACCCAGTACTTC	NA	TRBV19	TRBJ2-5	TRBD1
CASSVGTEGYGYTF	TGTGCCAGCAGCGTAGGGACTGAGGGCTATGGCTACACCTTC	NA	TRBV9	TRBJ1-2	NA
CASSFALGGEQYF	TGTGCCAGCAGTTTCGCTCTCGGGGGAGAGCAGTACTTC	few	TRBV6-8	TRBJ2-7	NA
CASSVEGQGNEQYF	TGTGCCAGCAGCGTAGAGGGACAGGGGAACGAGCAGTACTTC	NA	TRBV9	TRBJ2-7	TRBD1
CASSGREGRTDTQYF	TGTGCCAGCAGCGGGAGGGAGGGCCGAACAGATACGCAGTATTTT	NA	TRBV9	TRBJ2-3	TRBD2
CASSEWGVGNTIYF	TGCGCCAGCAGTGAGTGGGGGGTTGGAAACACCATATATTTT	NA	TRBV10-2	TRBJ1-3	NA
CSVAESTGQFTDTQYF	TGCAGCGTTGCGGAGTCGACAGGGCAATTCACAGATACGCAGTATTTT	NA	TRBV29-1	TRBJ2-3	TRBD1
CASSFNRNTEAFF	TGTGCCAGCAGCTTTAACAGGAACACTGAAGCTTTCTTT	NA	TRBV7-2	TRBJ1-1	NA
CASRETGRRITEAFF	TGTGCCAGCAGGGAGACAGGGAGACGGATCACTGAAGCTTTCTTT	few	TRBV6-8	TRBJ1-1	TRBD1
CASNRGSTNEKLFF	TGTGCCAGCAACAGGGGGTCAACTAATGAAAAACTGTTTTTT	NA	TRBV19	TRBJ1-4	TRBD1
CASSLGQGIGSAFF	TGTGCCAGCAGCCTGGGACAGGGTATCGGATCGGCTTTCTTT	few	TRBV28	TRBJ1-1	TRBD1
CASSPQSSGASGELFF	TGTGCCAGCTCACCACAGTCTAGCGGGGCCTCCGGGGAGCTGTTTTTT	NA	TRBV18	TRBJ2-2	TRBD2
CASSAMPGDLDLHF	TGTGCCAGCAGCGCCATGCCAGGGGACTTGGACCTCCACTTT	few	TRBV9	TRBJ1-6	NA
CASSFDKYNEQFF	TGTGCCAGCAGTTTTGACAAATACAATGAGCAGTTCTTC	NA	TRBV27	TRBJ2-1	NA
CASSPRGKNTEAFF	TGTGCCAGCAGCCCCAGGGGAAAGAACACTGAAGCTTTCTTT	few	TRBV6-8	TRBJ1-1	NA
CASSLLSGSVVEQYF	TGTGCCAGTAGTCTTTTGAGCGGGAGCGTCGTCGAGCAGTACTTC	NA	TRBV19	TRBJ2-7	TRBD2
CASSQLGGPSSGANVLTF	TGTGCCAGCAGCCAACTAGGAGGTCCGTCCTCTGGGGCCAACGTCCTGACTTTC	NA	TRBV14	TRBJ2-6	NA
CASSSSGGATDTQYF	TGTGCCAGCTCGTCTAGCGGGGGGGCAACAGATACGCAGTATTTT	few	TRBV10-3	TRBJ2-3	TRBD2
CSVEGGVWGAVGEAFF	TGCAGCGTTGAAGGTGGAGTCTGGGGGGCTGTGGGTGAAGCTTTCTTT	NA	TRBV29-1	TRBJ1-1	NA
CASSFGQSADTQYF	TGTGCCAGTAGCTTTGGCCAGAGCGCAGATACGCAGTATTTT	once	TRBV19	TRBJ2-3	NA
CAWSAGRAIYEQYF	TGTGCCTGGAGTGCCGGCAGAGCGATCTACGAGCAGTACTTC	few	TRBV30	TRBJ2-7	NA
CASSESVAMTEAFF	TGTGCCAGCAGTGAATCAGTGGCCATGACTGAAGCTTTCTTT	NA	TRBV25-1	TRBJ1-1	NA
CASSFSTGGVGTEAFF	TGCGCCAGCAGCTTTTCCACAGGGGGCGTAGGGACTGAAGCTTTCTTT	NA	TRBV5-1	TRBJ1-1	TRBD1
CASSLGFNYGYTF	TGTGCCAGCAGTTTGGGTTTCAACTATGGCTACACCTTC	NA	TRBV28	TRBJ1-2	NA
CASSSISGAAGGDYNEQFF	TGTGCCAGCAGCTCTATTTCGGGGGCAGCGGGAGGTGACTACAATGAGCAGTTCTTC	NA	TRBV7-1	TRBJ2-1	TRBD2
CASTRSRGGYTF	TGTGCCAGCACCCGTAGTCGGGGCGGCTACACCTTC	NA	TRBV28	TRBJ1-2	NA
CASSEGRVSDSQFF	TGTGCCAGCAGTGAAGGTCGGGTCAGCGACTCGCAGTTCTTC	few	TRBV6-1	TRBJ2-1	NA
CASSADQGLFTDTQYF	TGCGCCAGCAGCGCCGATCAGGGGCTATTCACAGATACGCAGTATTTT	NA	TRBV10-2	TRBJ2-3	NA
CASGSGQEAFF	TGTGCCAGCGGTAGTGGACAGGAAGCTTTCTTT	NA	TRBV6-7	TRBJ1-1	NA
CASGNGRGEAFF	TGTGCCAGCGGTAATGGCAGGGGTGAAGCTTTCTTT	few	TRBV6-8	TRBJ1-1	NA
CASSPPWGGTGGEVTEAFF	TGTGCCAGCTCACCACCGTGGGGAGGGACAGGGGGCGAGGTCACTGAAGCTTTCTTT	few	TRBV18	TRBJ1-1	TRBD1
CASSRTHIRYGYTF	TGTGCCAGCTCACGAACACATATCCGCTATGGCTACACCTTC	NA	TRBV18	TRBJ1-2	NA
CASSAGSSYNSPLHF	TGTGCCAGTAGTGCAGGCTCGTCCTATAATTCACCCCTCCACTTT	NA	TRBV19	TRBJ1-6	NA
CASRSYGANVLTF	TGCGCCAGCAGATCTTACGGGGCCAACGTCCTGACTTTC	medium-sized	TRBV23-1	TRBJ2-6	NA